This passage covers 9 T cell receptor beta chains from one sample sequenced in a study of regulatory and conventional T cells in RAG deficiency. The data were produced by immunoSEQ multiplex PCR, yet TCRdb's version contains in-frame clones alone and is incomplete. The table records around 7,000 clones, around 91% of them present only once. Genomic DNA came from blood regulatory T cells gated CD4+ CD25-high CD127-low. This sample also belongs to another study, concerning regulatory T cells. That work adds: Primers: 52 TRBV forward and 13 TRBJ reverse.

Sequenced sample: CD127- CD25+ CD4+ Tregs sorted from blood. These receptors originate from a human donor in good health.

The chain uses TRBV5-1 and TRBJ2-1, with 12 bases that match TRBD2. J gave up 8 bases and V 3 bases, and 3 bases lay outside the gene matches. The CDR3 length is 14 residues. Germline V CDR1 and CDR2: SGHRS, YFSETQ. CDR3: CASSSGTSGYEQFF. CDR3 DNA: TGCGCCAGCAGCTCTGGGACTAGCGGGTATGAGCAGTTCTTC. Full variable domain (outside the CDR3, taken from reference TRBV5-1 and TRBJ2-1): KAGVTQTPRYLIKTRGQQVTLSCSPISGHRSVSWYQQTPGQGLQFLFEYFSETQRNKGNFPGRFSGRQFSNSRSEMNVSTLELGDSALYLCASSSGTSGYEQFFGPGTRLTVL.

The chain links TRBV27 to TRBJ2-2; 10 bases are a match to TRBD1. Per the germline V gene, CDR1 is MNHEY and CDR2 is SMNVEV (reference sequence). The trim removed 2 bases at V and 6 bases at J, leaving 12 bases unmatched. The length of the CDR3 is 18 residues. The CDR3 DNA follows: TGTGCCAGCAGTTTAGGGAGAGGGGGACAGGGGTTATCCGGGGAGCTGTTTTTT. This sequence encodes CASSLGRGGQGLSGELFF.

This chain uses TRBV29-1 with TRBJ1-1, with a weak D call TRBD1 (5 bases). V lost 5 bases and J 1 base, leaving 5 bases between the germline ends. Germline-derived CDR1 and CDR2 are SQVTM and ANQGSEA. CDR3 length: 11 amino acids. The CDR3 DNA follows: TGCAGCGTTACAGGGAACACTGAAGCTTTCTTT. This codes for CSVTGNTEAFF.

V usage is TRBV5-1 and J usage is TRBJ1-6, with 11 bases fitting TRBD1. The CDR3 runs 14 residues. The germline V gene has CDR1 SGHRS and CDR2 YFSETQ. With 7 bases clipped from V and 8 bases from J, the junction kept 5 bases outside the gene matches. In DNA, the CDR3 is TGCGCCAGCGCTGGGGACAGGGGGTATTCACCCCTCCACTTT. Residues: CASAGDRGYSPLHF.

This clone showed up just once. This chain uses TRBV9 with TRBJ2-3, with TRBD1 identical over 7 bases. Germline values: CDR1 SGDLS, CDR2 YYNGEE. J gave up 2 bases and V 4 bases, and 4 bases lay outside the gene matches. This CDR3 region has 14 residues. CDR3 bases: TGTGCCAGCAGCAGGGGGCACACCACAGATACGCAGTATTTT. Its protein product is CASSRGHTTDTQYF. Full variable domain (rest looked up from reference TRBV9 and TRBJ2-3): DSGVTQTPKHLITATGQRVTLRCSPRSGDLSVYWYQQSLDQGLQFLIQYYNGEERAKGNILERFSAQQFPDLHSELNLSSLELGDSALYFCASSRGHTTDTQYFGPGTRLTVL.

This rearrangement joins TRBV30 to TRBJ1-5; tentative D call: TRBD1 (5 bases). There are 14 residues in the CDR3. V lost 3 bases and J 5 bases, leaving 14 bases between the germline ends. CDR1 and CDR2 from the germline V gene are GTSNPN and SVGIG (reference sequence). The CDR3 DNA follows: TGTGCCTGGAGCCTCCTGCTAGGGGATCAGCCCCAGCATTTT. Residues: CAWSLLLGDQPQHF.

V is TRBV12-2 and J is TRBJ1-2; the table names TRBD1, a call not compared with the DNA. TRBV12-2 is a pseudogene segment. This CDR3 has 16 residues. As DNA, the CDR3 is TGTGCAAGTCGCTTAGAGGCACAGGAGAAAATAGATGGCTACACCTTC. It is translated as CASRLEAQEKIDGYTF.

The V and J genes are TRBV27 and TRBJ2-1, with 8 bases lining up with TRBD2. V lost 6 bases to trimming and J lost 0 bases; unmatched junction nucleotides: 7. The CDR3 runs to 16 residues. Germline V CDR1 and CDR2: MNHEY, SMNVEV (reference sequence). CDR3 sequence reads: CASRISGVSSYNEQFF. CDR3 nucleotides: TGTGCCAGCAGGATTAGCGGGGTGAGCTCCTACAATGAGCAGTTCTTC.

This rearrangement joins TRBV5-4 to TRBJ2-3; 8 nucleotides agree with TRBD2. V trimming: 4 bases; J trimming: 1 base; junction bases outside the gene matches: 8. CDR3 length equals 16 residues. Germline-derived CDR1 and CDR2 are SGHNT and YYREEE (reference sequence). The CDR3 DNA is TGTGCCAGCAGCCTCAGCGGGGGAAGAGGCACAGATACGCAGTATTTT. Translated, it gives CASSLSGGRGTDTQYF.